This T cell receptor (beta chain) was captured in a study of blood T cell repertoires in COVID-19 (dated by TCRdb to 2018 to 2021). Study-wide context: Collaborator samples came from the United States, Italy and Spain and covered acute and convalescent phases of COVID-19. The material from the prospective study consisted of cDNA or gDNA derived from T cells, B-cell-depleted T cells, or PBMCs. The dataset comprised deeply sampled blood TCRbeta repertoires from subjects exposed to, actively infected with, or recovered from COVID-19. A freely available public database, intended as a resource for researchers studying the immune response to SARS-CoV-2, is where the repertoires were released. Samples came from the ongoing ImmuneRACE study (first 160 participants) plus 1,254 subjects from 6 global collaborators. The sample metadata nearly always contained a de-identified subject ID, COVID-19 status, age in years and sex. Where available, HLA class I and class II types were taken from metadata supplied by the sample provider and were not determined by assay-based typing.

To note about this clone: It has no known antigen specificity. No much larger clonotype is one base removed from it; base qualities were not supplied.

The immunoSEQ Assay, a bias-controlled multiplex PCR, was used to amplify TCRbeta CDR3 regions from genomic DNA. The paper's processing steps were these. The number of nucleated cells in each sample was estimated from the amplification of reference gene primers within the assay. To quantify the absolute abundance of each unique TCRbeta CDR3 rearrangement, sequence reads were collapsed and filtered. For each sample, productive Simpson clonality was calculated as the square root of Simpson's diversity index across productive rearrangements. TCRdb re-hosts the immuneACCESS table, in-frame sequences only. Its copies lack some clones; in the studies checked, an unresolved V gene accounts for under half of them, and the cause for the rest is not known. D and trimming were read from the DNA, whereas the V and J calls and clone size are those reported in that table. This sample is represented by tens of thousands of clones; about 80% of them were singletons. The top ten hold 13% of the sample.

The paper's findings and limits, for the study overall: The amount of clinical and demographic metadata varied by source and participant and was provided uncurated.

One collaborating source in Seattle enrolled patients while the patients were actively infected and followed the patients over time throughout the course of disease. Collaborating institutions collected whole blood in K2EDTA tubes following their own protocols. For TCRbeta analysis, collaborators shipped samples as frozen whole blood, isolated PBMCs, or DNA extracted from either of those sample types. Specimen: peripheral blood. This TCR came from a man aged 50 to 59 with COVID-19, enrolled during active disease.

The DNA sequence follows: TGTGCCAGCAGTTACTCGACGGGTCAGCCCTACGAGCAGTACTTC. Its protein product is CASSYSTGQPYEQYF. The receptor chain draws on TRBV6-5 and TRBJ2-7; no confident D gene assignment can be made. The CDR3 runs 15 amino acids, cysteine and phenylalanine included. The kept DNA is CDR3 alone, 45 bases in frame from the first base. Based on the germline V gene, the CDR1 and CDR2 sequences are MNHEY and SVGAGI. A distance of 11 bases separates the germline ends of V and J, which lose 0 bases and 2 bases respectively.